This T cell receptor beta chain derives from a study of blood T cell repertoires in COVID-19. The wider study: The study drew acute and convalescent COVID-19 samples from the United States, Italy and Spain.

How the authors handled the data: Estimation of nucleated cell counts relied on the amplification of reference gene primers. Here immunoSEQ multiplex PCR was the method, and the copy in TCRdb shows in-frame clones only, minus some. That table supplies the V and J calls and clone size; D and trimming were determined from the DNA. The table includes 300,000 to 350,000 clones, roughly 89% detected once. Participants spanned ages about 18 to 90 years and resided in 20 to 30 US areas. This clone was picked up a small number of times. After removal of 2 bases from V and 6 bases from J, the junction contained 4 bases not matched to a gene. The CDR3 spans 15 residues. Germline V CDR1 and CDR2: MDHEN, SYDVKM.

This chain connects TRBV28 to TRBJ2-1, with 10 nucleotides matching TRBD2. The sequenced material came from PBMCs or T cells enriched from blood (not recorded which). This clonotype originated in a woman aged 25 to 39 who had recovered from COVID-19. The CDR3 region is CASSLELAGTNEQFF. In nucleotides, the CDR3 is TGTGCCAGCAGTTTAGAACTAGCGGGAACCAATGAGCAGTTCTTC.